What follows is one T cell receptor beta chain and its context. The data were taken from a study of control samples from healthy donors and cancer patients. The CDR3 is 15 amino acids. In germline, CDR1 is GTSNPN, CDR2 SVGIG (reference sequence). V shed 0 bases and J 7 bases; nucleotides not matched to a gene: 9. Clones were sequenced by immunoSEQ multiplex PCR, and TCRdb holds only the in-frame ones, with some missing. The repertoire includes 65,000 to 80,000 clones, approximately 88% of them detected once, and roughly a tenth sits in the top ten. Sample: PBMCs. This TCR was sampled from a woman aged 50 to 60 with colorectal cancer. J is TRBJ1-5 and V is TRBV30; 7 bases match TRBD1. The CDR3 DNA sequence: TGTGCCTGGAGTGTACGCCAGGGGGTAAGGCAGCCCCAGCATTTT. It translates to CAWSVRQGVRQPQHF.